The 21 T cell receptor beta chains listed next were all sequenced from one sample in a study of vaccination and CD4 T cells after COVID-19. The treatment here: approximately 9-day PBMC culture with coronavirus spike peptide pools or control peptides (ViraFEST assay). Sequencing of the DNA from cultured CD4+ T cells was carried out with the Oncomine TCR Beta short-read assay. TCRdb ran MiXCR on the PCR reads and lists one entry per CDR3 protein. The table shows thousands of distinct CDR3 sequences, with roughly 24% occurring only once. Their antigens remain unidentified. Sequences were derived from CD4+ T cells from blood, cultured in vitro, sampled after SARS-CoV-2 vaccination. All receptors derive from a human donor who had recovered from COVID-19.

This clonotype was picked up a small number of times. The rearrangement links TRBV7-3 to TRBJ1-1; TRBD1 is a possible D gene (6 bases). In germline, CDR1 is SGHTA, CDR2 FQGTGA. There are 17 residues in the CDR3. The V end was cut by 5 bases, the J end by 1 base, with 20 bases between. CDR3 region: CASSKQGGFGENTEAFF. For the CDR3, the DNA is TGTGCCAGCAGCAAACAGGGTGGGTTTGGAGAGAACACTGAAGCTTTCTTT.

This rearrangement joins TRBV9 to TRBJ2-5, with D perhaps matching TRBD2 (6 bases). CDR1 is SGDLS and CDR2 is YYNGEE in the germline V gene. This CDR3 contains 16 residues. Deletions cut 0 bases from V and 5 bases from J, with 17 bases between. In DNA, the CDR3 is TGTGCCAGCAGCGTAGCACCCGGTGGAGGGGTGGAGACCCAGTACTTC. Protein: CASSVAPGGGVETQYF. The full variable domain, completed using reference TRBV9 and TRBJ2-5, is DSGVTQTPKHLITATGQRVTLRCSPRSGDLSVYWYQQSLDQGLQFLIQYYNGEERAKGNILERFSAQQFPDLHSELNLSSLELGDSALYFCASSVAPGGGVETQYFGPGTRLLVL.

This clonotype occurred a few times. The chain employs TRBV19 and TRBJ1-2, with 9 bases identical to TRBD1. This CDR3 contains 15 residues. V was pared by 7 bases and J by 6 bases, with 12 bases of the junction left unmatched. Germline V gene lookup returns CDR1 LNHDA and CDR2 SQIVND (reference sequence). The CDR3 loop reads CASIDGQGSGDGYTF. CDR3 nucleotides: TGTGCCAGTATAGACGGACAGGGGAGCGGGGATGGCTACACCTTC.

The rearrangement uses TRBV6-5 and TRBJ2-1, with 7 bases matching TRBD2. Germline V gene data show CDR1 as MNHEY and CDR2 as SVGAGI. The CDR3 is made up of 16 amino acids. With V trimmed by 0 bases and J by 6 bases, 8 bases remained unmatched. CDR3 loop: CASSYSKEPGGNEQFF. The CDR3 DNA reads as TGTGCCAGCAGTTACTCGAAAGAGCCGGGGGGCAATGAGCAGTTCTTC.

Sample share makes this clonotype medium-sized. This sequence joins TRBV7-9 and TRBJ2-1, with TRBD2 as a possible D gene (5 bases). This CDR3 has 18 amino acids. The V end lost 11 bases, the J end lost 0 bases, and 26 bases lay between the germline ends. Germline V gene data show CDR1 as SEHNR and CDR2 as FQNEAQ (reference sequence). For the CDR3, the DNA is TGTGCCGTCAGCGGCGGCCACCTGATGAAAATCTCCTACAATGAGCAGTTCTTC. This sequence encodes CAVSGGHLMKISYNEQFF.

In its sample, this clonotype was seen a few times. The CDR3 bases are TGTGCCACCAGTCATCCGGGACAAGCGGCATTAGGTGATACGCAGTATTTT. Its translation: CATSHPGQAALGDTQYF. The J gene is TRBJ2-3, the V gene TRBV24-1; possible D gene TRBD1, 6 bases. Per germline, CDR1 KGHDR and CDR2 SFDVKD. Trimming removed 6 bases at V and 6 bases at J, with 24 bases between. The CDR3 runs 17 residues.

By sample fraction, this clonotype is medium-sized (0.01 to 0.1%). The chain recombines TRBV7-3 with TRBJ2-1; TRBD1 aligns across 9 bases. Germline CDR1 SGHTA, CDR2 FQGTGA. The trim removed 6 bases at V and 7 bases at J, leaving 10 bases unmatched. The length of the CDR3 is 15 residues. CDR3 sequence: CASSWGTGLENEQFF. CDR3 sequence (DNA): TGTGCCAGCAGTTGGGGGACAGGGTTGGAGAATGAGCAGTTCTTC.

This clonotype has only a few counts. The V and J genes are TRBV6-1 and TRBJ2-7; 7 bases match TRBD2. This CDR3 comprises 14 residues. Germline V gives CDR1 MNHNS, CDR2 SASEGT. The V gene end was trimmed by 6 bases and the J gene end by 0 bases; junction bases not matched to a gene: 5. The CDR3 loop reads CASSPPGGSYEQYF. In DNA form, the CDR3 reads TGTGCCAGCAGCCCCCCGGGGGGCTCCTACGAGCAGTACTTC.

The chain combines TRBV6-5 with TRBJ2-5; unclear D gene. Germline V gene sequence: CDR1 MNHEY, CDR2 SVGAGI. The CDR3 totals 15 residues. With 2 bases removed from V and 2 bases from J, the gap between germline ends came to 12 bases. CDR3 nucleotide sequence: TGTGCCAGCAGTTACGCAGACGCCCCTCAAGAGACCCAGTACTTC. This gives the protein CASSYADAPQETQYF.

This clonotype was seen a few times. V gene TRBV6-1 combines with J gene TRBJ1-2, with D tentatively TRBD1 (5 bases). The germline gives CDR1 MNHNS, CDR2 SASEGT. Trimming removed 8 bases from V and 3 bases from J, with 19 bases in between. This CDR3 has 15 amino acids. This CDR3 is CASGSVVRGDYGYTF. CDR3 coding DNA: TGTGCCAGCGGGTCTGTTGTACGGGGCGACTATGGCTACACCTTC.

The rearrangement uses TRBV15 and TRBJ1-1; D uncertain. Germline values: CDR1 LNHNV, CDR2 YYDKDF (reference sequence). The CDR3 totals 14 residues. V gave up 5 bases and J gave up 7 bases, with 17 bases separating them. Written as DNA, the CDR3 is TGTGCCACCAGCCGTCGGGAGTCTTCAGGTGAAGCTTTCTTT. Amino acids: CATSRRESSGEAFF.

This CDR3 is CASSLGGYRSNEQFF. Written as DNA, the CDR3 is TGTGCCAGCAGCCTTGGGGGTTATCGGAGCAATGAGCAGTTCTTC. The chain recombines TRBV7-8 with TRBJ2-1; tentatively, D is TRBD1 or TRBD2 (5 bases each). CDR3 length equals 15 residues. With 5 bases removed from V and 6 bases from J, the gap between germline ends came to 17 bases. Germline V lookup: CDR1 SGHVS, CDR2 FQNEAQ.

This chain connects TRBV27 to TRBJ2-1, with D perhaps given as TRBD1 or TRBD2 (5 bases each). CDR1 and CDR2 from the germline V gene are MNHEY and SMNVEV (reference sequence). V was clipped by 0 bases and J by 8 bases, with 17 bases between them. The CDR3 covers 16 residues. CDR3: CASSLSPLPRGDEQFF. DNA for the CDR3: TGTGCCAGCAGTTTATCTCCCCTTCCCCGGGGCGATGAGCAGTTCTTC.

CDR3 in DNA: TGCAGTGCCGGGACTAGCGGGAGCACAGATACGCAGTATTTT. Residues: CSAGTSGSTDTQYF. The chain joins TRBV20-1 to TRBJ2-3; 12 bases align to TRBD2. The CDR3 sequence is 14 residues long. V was pared by 6 bases and J by 0 bases, with 1 base of the junction left unmatched. Germline V gene sequence: CDR1 DFQATT, CDR2 SNEGSKA (reference sequence).

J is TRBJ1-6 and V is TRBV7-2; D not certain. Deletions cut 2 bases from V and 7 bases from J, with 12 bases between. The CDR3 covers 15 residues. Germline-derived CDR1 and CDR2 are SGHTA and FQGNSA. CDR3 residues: CASSLHNPINSPLHF. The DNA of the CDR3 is TGTGCCAGCAGCTTACACAACCCAATCAATTCACCCCTCCACTTT.

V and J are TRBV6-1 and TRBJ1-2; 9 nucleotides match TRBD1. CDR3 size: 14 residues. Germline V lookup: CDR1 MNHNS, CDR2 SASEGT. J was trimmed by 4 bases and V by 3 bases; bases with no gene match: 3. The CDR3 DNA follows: TGTGCCAGCAGTGAGGGACAGGGACGCTATGGCTACACCTTC. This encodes CASSEGQGRYGYTF.

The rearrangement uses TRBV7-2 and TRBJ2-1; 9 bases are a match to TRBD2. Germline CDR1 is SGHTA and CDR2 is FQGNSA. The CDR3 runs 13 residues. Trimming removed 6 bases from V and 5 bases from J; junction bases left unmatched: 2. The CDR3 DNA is TGTGCCAGCAGAGGGACTAGCCACAATGAGCAGTTCTTC. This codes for CASRGTSHNEQFF.

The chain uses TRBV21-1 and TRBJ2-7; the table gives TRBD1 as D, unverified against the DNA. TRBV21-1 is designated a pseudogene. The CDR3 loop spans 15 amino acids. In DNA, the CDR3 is TGTGCCAGCAGAGAGCCGGGGACACTGCCCTACGAGCAGTACTTC. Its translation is CASREPGTLPYEQYF.

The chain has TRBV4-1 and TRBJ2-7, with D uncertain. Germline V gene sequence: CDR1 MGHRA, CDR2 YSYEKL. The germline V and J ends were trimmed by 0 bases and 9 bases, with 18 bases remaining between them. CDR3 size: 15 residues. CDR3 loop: CASSQDAQAFTRQYF. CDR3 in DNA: TGCGCCAGCAGCCAAGACGCGCAGGCGTTCACAAGGCAGTACTTC.

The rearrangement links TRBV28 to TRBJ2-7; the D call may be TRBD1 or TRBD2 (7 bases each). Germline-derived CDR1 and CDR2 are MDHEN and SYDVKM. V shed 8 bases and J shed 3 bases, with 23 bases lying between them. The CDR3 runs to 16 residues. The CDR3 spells CASGPSKGGGGYEQYF. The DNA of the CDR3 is TGTGCCAGCGGACCTTCAAAGGGAGGGGGCGGCTACGAGCAGTACTTC.

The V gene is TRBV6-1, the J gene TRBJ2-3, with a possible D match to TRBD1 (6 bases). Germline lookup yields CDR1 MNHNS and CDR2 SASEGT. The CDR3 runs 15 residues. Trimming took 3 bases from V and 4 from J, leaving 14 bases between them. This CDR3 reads CASSEKGGSPDTQYF. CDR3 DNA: TGTGCCAGCAGTGAGAAAGGGGGTAGCCCAGATACGCAGTATTTT.